This T cell receptor (beta chain) was profiled in a study of CD8 T cells in Susac syndrome. The RNA, about 0.45 to 1 ug, was put through reverse transcription using random hexamers. The immunoSEQ assay covered 54 Vbeta and 13 Jbeta segments for CDR3. TCRdb re-derived calls from the immunoSEQ multiplex PCR reads in MiXCR, one entry per CDR3 protein. The repertoire holds 200,000 to 250,000 distinct CDR3 sequences, with 95% as singletons. Sequencing of TCR beta covered CD8+ and CD4+ T cells obtained from blood. The V gene lost 7 bases and the J gene lost 0 bases, with 10 bases spanning the gap. Germline lookup yields CDR1 SQVTM and CDR2 ANQGSEA. This CDR3 contains 13 residues.

V is TRBV29-1 and J is TRBJ1-5; D remains unclear. Source material: CD4+ T cells from PBMCs. The sequence derives from a human donor with multiple sclerosis. The DNA for the CDR3 is TGCAGCGCTAGGATGAATAGCAATCAGCCCCAGCATTTT. Translated, it gives CSARMNSNQPQHF.